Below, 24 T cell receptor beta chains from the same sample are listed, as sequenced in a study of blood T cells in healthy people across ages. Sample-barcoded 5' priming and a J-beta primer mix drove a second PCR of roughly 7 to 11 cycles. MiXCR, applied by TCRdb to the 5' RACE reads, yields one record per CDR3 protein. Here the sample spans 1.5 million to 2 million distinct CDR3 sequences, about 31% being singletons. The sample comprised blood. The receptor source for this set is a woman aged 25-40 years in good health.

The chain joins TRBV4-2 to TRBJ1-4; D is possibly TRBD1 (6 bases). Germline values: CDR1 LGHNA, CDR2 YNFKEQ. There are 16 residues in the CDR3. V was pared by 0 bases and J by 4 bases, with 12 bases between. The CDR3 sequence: CASSQDINRDNEKLFF. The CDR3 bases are TGTGCCAGCAGCCAAGATATCAACAGGGATAATGAAAAACTGTTTTTT.

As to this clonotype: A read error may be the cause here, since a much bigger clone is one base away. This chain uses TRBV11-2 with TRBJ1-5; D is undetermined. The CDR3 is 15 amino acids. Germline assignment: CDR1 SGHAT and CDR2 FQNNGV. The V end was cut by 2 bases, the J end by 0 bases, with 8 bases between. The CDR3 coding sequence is TGTGCCAGCAGCTTAACACGTTATAGCAATCAGCCCCAGCATTTT. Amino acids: CASSLTRYSNQPQHF.

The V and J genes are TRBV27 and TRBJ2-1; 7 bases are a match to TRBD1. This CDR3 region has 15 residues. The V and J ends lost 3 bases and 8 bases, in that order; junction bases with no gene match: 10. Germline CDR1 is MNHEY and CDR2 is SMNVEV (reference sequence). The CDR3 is CASSFMGQSGDEQFF. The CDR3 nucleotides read TGTGCCAGCAGTTTCATGGGACAGAGTGGGGATGAGCAGTTCTTC.

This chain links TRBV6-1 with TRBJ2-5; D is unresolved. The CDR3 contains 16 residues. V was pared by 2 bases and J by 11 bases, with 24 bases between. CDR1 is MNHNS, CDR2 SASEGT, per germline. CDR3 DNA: TGTGCCAGCAGTGAACAGGCAGGAATGGGTCCGGGTGAGCAGTACTTC. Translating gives CASSEQAGMGPGEQYF.

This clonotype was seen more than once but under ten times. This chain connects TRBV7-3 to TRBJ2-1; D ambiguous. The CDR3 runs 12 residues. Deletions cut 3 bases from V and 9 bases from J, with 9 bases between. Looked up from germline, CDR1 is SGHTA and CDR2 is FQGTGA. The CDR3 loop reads CASSFVAGEQFF. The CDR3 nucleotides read TGTGCCAGCAGCTTCGTAGCCGGTGAGCAGTTCTTC.

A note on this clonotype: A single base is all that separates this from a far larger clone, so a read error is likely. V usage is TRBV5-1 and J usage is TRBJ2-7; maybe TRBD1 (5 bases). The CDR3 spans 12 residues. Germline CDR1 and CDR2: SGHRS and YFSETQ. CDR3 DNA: TGCGCCAACAGCTCCCAGGGTTACGAGCAGTACTTC. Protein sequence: CANSSQGYEQYF.

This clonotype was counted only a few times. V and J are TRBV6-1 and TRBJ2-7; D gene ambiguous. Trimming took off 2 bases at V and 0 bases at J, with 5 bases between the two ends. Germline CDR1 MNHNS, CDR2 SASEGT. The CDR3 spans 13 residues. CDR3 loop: CASSERTSYEQYF. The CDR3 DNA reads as TGTGCCAGCAGTGAAAGGACCTCCTACGAGCAGTACTTC.

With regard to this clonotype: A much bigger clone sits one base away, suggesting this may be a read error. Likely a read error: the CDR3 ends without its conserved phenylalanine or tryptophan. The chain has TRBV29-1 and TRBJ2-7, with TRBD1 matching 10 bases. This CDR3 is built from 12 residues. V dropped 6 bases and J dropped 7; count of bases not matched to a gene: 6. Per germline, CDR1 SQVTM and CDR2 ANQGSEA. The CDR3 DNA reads TGCAGCGTGGGGACAGGGGCTTTTGAGCAGTACTCC. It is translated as CSVGTGAFEQYS.

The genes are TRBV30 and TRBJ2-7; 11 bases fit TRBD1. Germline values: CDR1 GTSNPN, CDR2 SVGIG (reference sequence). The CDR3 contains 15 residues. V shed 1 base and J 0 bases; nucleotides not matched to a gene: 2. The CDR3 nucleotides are TGTGCCTGGAGTGGGGGACAGGGGGACTCCTACGAGCAGTACTTC. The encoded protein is CAWSGGQGDSYEQYF.

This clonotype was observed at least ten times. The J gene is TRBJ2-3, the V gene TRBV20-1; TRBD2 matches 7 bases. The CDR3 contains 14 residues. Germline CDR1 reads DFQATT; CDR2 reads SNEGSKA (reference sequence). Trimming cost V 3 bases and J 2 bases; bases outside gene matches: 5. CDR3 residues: CSASPSGVTDTQYF. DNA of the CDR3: TGCAGTGCTAGTCCTAGCGGCGTCACAGATACGCAGTATTTT.

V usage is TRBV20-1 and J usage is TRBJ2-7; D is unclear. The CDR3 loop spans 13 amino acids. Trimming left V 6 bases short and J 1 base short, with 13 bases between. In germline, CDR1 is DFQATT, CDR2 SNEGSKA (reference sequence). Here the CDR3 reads CSAPGPVSYEQYF. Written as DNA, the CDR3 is TGCAGTGCCCCCGGGCCTGTTTCCTACGAGCAGTACTTC.

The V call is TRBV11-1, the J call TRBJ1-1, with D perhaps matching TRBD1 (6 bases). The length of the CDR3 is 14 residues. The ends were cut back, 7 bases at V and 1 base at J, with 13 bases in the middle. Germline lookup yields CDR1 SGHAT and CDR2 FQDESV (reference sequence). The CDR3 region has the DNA TGTGCCAGCAATATGGGGGGCCAGAACACTGAAGCTTTCTTT. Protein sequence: CASNMGGQNTEAFF. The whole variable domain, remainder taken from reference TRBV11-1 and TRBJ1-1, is EAEVAQSPRYKITEKSQAVAFWCDPISGHATLYWYRQILGQGPELLVQFQDESVVDDSQLPKDRFSAERLKGVDSTLKIQPAELGDSAMYLCASNMGGQNTEAFFGQGTRLTVV.

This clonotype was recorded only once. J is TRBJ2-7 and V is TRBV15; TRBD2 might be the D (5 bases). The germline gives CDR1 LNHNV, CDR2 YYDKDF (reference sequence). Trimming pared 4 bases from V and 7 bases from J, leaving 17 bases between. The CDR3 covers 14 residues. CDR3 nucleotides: TGTGCCACCAGCACAGAGGGCAGCTTGGTGGAGCAGTACTTC. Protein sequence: CATSTEGSLVEQYF.

CDR3 region: CASSQGSGKEAYTF. The CDR3 DNA reads as TGCGCCAGCAGCCAAGGTTCGGGCAAGGAGGCATACACCTTC. V and J are TRBV4-1 and TRBJ1-2, with D unresolved. With 1 base removed from V and 11 bases from J, the gap between germline ends came to 17 bases. Per germline, CDR1 MGHRA and CDR2 YSYEKL. This CDR3 contains 14 residues.

The CDR3 is CASSSPVQETQYF. The CDR3 DNA reads as TGCGCCAGCAGCTCGCCGGTTCAAGAGACCCAGTACTTC. The chain links TRBV5-1 to TRBJ2-5; D remains unclear. The CDR3 totals 13 residues. The V and J ends lost 3 bases and 2 bases respectively, with 8 bases between them. Looked up from germline, CDR1 is SGHRS and CDR2 is YFSETQ.

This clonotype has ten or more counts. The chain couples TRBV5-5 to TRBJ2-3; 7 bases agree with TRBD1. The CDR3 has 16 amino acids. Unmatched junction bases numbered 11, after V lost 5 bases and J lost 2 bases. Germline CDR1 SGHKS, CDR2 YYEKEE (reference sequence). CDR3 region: CASSLRTGLDTDTQYF. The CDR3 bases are TGTGCCAGCAGTCTGAGGACAGGATTGGACACAGATACGCAGTATTTT.

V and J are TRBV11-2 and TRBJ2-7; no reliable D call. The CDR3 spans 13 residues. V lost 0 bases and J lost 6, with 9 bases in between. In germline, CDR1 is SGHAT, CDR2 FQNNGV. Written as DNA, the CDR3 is TGTGCCAGCAGCTTAGAGGAGTTTACCGAGCAGTACTTC. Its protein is CASSLEEFTEQYF.

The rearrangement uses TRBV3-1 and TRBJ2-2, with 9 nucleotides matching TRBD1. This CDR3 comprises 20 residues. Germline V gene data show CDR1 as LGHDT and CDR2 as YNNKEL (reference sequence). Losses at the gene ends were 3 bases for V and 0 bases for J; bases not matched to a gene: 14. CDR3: CASSQDGVRDRESNTGELFF. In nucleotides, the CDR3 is TGTGCCAGCAGCCAGGATGGGGTCCGGGACAGGGAATCGAACACCGGGGAGCTGTTTTTT. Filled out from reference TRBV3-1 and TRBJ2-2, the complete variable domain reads DTAVSQTPKYLVTQMGNDKSIKCEQNLGHDTMYWYKQDSKKFLKIMFSYNNKELIINETVPNRFSPKSPDKAHLNLHINSLELGDSAVYFCASSQDGVRDRESNTGELFFGEGSRLTVL.

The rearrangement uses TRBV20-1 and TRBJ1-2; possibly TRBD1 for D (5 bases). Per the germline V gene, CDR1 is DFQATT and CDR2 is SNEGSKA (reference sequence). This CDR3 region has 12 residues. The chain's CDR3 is CGMTAILYGYTF. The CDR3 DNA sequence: TGCGGGATGACAGCGATCCTTTATGGCTACACCTTC.

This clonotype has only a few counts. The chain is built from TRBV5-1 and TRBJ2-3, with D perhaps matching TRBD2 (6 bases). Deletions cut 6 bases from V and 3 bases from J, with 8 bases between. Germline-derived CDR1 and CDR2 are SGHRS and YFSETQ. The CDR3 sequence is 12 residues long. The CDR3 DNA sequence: TGCGCCAGCACGGGGGAAACAGATACGCAGTATTTT. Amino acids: CASTGETDTQYF.

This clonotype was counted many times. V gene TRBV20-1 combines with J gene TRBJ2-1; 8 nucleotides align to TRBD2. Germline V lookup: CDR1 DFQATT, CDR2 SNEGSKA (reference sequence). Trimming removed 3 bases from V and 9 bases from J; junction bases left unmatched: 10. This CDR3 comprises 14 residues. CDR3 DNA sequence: TGCAGTGCTAGGCCGGGGGGGAAAATTGGTGAGCAGTTCTTC. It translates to CSARPGGKIGEQFF.

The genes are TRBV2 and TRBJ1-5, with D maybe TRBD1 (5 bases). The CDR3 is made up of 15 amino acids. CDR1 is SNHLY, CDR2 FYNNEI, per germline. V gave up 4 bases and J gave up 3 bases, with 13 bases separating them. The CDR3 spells CASSGSRVLNQPQHF. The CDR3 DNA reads TGTGCCAGCAGTGGCAGCAGGGTCCTCAATCAGCCCCAGCATTTT.

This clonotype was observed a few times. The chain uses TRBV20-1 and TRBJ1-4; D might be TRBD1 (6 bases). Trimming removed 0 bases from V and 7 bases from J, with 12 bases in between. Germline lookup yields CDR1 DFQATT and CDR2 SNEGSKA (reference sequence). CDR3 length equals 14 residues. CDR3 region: CSARDWGGGEKLFF. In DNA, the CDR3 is TGCAGTGCTAGAGATTGGGGAGGGGGTGAAAAACTGTTTTTT.

The CDR3 loop is CASSEALEGVDQPQHF. CDR3 DNA: TGTGCCAGCAGTGAAGCGCTAGAGGGGGTTGATCAGCCCCAGCATTTT. The chain joins TRBV2 to TRBJ1-5; tentatively, D is TRBD1 (6 bases). V dropped 0 bases and J dropped 5 bases, with 14 bases sitting between them. The germline gives CDR1 SNHLY, CDR2 FYNNEI. The CDR3 has 16 residues. Drawing the rest from reference TRBV2 and TRBJ1-5, the complete variable domain is EPEVTQTPSHQVTQMGQEVILRCVPISNHLYFYWYRQILGQKVEFLVSFYNNEISEKSEIFDDQFSVERPDGSNFTLKIRSTKLEDSAMYFCASSEALEGVDQPQHFGDGTRLSIL.